The present T cell receptor beta chain was sequenced within a study of blood T cell repertoires in COVID-19. The wider study: Sites across the United States, Italy and Spain contributed samples from acute and convalescent COVID-19. Sources were T cells, B-cell-depleted T cells, or PBMCs; the material itself was cDNA or gDNA.

As processed by the authors: Estimation of nucleated cell counts relied on the amplification of reference gene primers. Clones were sequenced by immunoSEQ multiplex PCR, and TCRdb holds only the in-frame ones, with some missing. D and trimming come from the DNA, and the V and J calls and clone size come from that table. The table lists under 200,000 clones, around 84% of them singletons. CDR3 size: 14 residues. Looked up from germline, CDR1 is LNHDA and CDR2 is SQIVND (reference sequence). Trimming at V came to 7 bases and at J to 8 bases, leaving 8 bases not matched to a gene. The sequence was obtained from a man in his fifties or sixties with active or convalescent COVID-19. This chain connects TRBV19 to TRBJ2-1, with 10 nucleotides matching TRBD2. Material: peripheral blood. Here the CDR3 reads CASTPSGSSDEQFF. The CDR3 region has the DNA TGTGCCAGTACTCCTAGCGGGAGTTCTGATGAGCAGTTCTTC.